The 11 T cell receptor beta chains given below trace back to one sample, sequenced in a study of neurological immune-mediated disorders (dated by TCRdb to about 2019). Libraries came from 5' RACE. Sequenced using an Illumina HiSeq 2500. Through fastp at Q25 and MiXCR, TCRdb rebuilt clones from the public reads, retaining in-frame beta chains. Each CDR3 protein gets just one entry, which takes the most common genes and DNA from the rows behind it. A total of some 77,000 distinct CDR3 sequences appear in this sample, around 9.9% of them only once. The top ten constitute less than 2% of the sample. Input material: PBMCs. Receptors were obtained from a man between 45 and 60 years old in good health.

A word on this clonotype: One end of the junction does not line up with germline, which may come from a read error. This rearrangement joins TRBV29-1 to TRBJ2-1, with a tentative D call TRBD1 (6 bases). The CDR3 contains 14 residues. Germline loops: CDR1 SQVTM, CDR2 ANQGSEA. Here the CDR3 reads CSGRDTSSYNEQLF. CDR3 DNA sequence: TGCAGCGGCCGGGACACGAGCTCCTACAATGAGCAGCTCTTC.

Turning to this clonotype: A read error may explain this, as a much larger clone is one base away. The rearrangement joins TRBV28 to TRBJ2-7; a weak D match, TRBD2 (5 bases). The CDR3 runs 15 residues. V lost 7 bases, J lost 1 base, and 17 bases lay in between. Looked up from germline, CDR1 is MDHEN and CDR2 is SYDVKM. The CDR3 spells CASTQRAPASYEQYF. The CDR3 DNA is TGTGCCAGCACCCAGAGGGCGCCGGCTTCCTACGAGCAGTACTTC.

This clonotype was observed a handful of times. The CDR3 DNA follows: TGTGCCAGCAGCTTACGGGCGTACGAGCAGTACTTC. Translation: CASSLRAYEQYF. This chain connects TRBV7-2 to TRBJ2-7; D is undetermined. V was pared by 2 bases and J by 4 bases, with 6 bases between. This CDR3 spans 12 amino acids. CDR1 and CDR2 from the germline V gene are SGHTA and FQGNSA. Drawing the rest from reference TRBV7-2 and TRBJ2-7, the complete variable domain is GAGVSQSPSNKVTEKGKDVELRCDPISGHTALYWYRQSLGQGLEFLIYFQGNSAPDKSGLPSDRFSAERTGGSVSTLTIQRTQQEDSAVYLCASSLRAYEQYFGPGTRLTVT.

This clonotype has at least ten counts. This chain uses TRBV5-5 with TRBJ1-6; D perhaps matches TRBD1 (5 bases). Deletions cut 3 bases from V and 7 bases from J, with 11 bases between. The CDR3 has 14 amino acids. CDR1 and CDR2 from the germline V gene are SGHKS and YYEKEE (reference sequence). The CDR3: CASSSGTWNSPLHF. The CDR3 DNA is TGTGCCAGCAGCTCTGGGACGTGGAATTCACCCCTCCACTTT.

Ten or more counts support this clonotype. This chain links TRBV9 with TRBJ2-5, with 11 bases lining up with TRBD2. Germline V lookup: CDR1 SGDLS, CDR2 YYNGEE. V trimming: 3 bases; J trimming: 4 bases; junction bases outside the gene matches: 8. This CDR3 is 16 amino acids long. The CDR3 reads CASSESPGLAGETQYF. CDR3 coding DNA: TGTGCCAGCAGCGAGTCCCCCGGACTAGCGGGAGAGACCCAGTACTTC.

This clonotype was observed at least ten times. The J gene is TRBJ2-1, the V gene TRBV5-1; possibly TRBD2 for D (6 bases). V lost 0 bases and J lost 8, with 9 bases in between. The CDR3 consists of 13 residues. CDR1 SGHRS and CDR2 YFSETQ come from the germline V gene. This chain's CDR3 is CASSLARDYEQFF. The CDR3 coding sequence is TGCGCCAGCAGCTTGGCCAGGGACTATGAGCAGTTCTTC.

A remark on this clonotype: One base away lies a much larger clone, so this may be a sequencing read error. This chain links TRBV25-1 with TRBJ2-2; D is undetermined. Trimming pared 2 bases from V and 3 bases from J, leaving 16 bases between. Germline loops: CDR1 MGHDK, CDR2 SYGVNS. This CDR3 comprises 17 residues. CDR3 DNA sequence: TGTGCCAGCAGTGAAGTACTTAGTACTATCGACACCGGGGAGCTGTTTTTT. It codes for CASSEVLSTIDTGELFF.

This clonotype came up many times. V and J are TRBV20-1 and TRBJ1-1, with D possibly matching TRBD1 (5 bases). Germline assignment: CDR1 DFQATT and CDR2 SNEGSKA (reference sequence). V was cut by 0 bases and J by 1 base, with 12 bases left in between. The CDR3 sequence is 15 residues long. CDR3 in DNA: TGCAGTGCTAGAGATCGGGACGGTCCGAACACTGAAGCTTTCTTT. It encodes CSARDRDGPNTEAFF.

This clonotype was seen repeatedly, ten times or more. The rearrangement uses TRBV20-1 and TRBJ2-7; D unresolved. Trimming took 1 base from V and 6 from J, leaving 7 bases between them. The CDR3 covers 11 residues. CDR1 is DFQATT, CDR2 SNEGSKA, per germline (reference sequence). Written as DNA, the CDR3 is TGCAGTGCTAGAGTGGTGGGCGAGCAGTACTTC. Translated: CSARVVGEQYF.

In this sample, this clonotype turned up many times. The J gene is TRBJ2-1, the V gene TRBV4-2; 8 nucleotides agree with TRBD2. This CDR3 is 13 amino acids long. V trimming: 5 bases; J trimming: 8 bases; junction bases outside the gene matches: 5. CDR1 and CDR2 (germline): LGHNA, YNFKEQ. The CDR3 loop is CASSTGTSYEQFF. Written as DNA, the CDR3 is TGTGCCAGCAGCACCGGGACTAGTTATGAGCAGTTCTTC.

This clonotype was seen ten or more times. The rearrangement joins TRBV7-2 to TRBJ2-3; 10 bases fit TRBD2. Germline CDR1 SGHTA, CDR2 FQGNSA. This CDR3 has 15 residues. Trimming took 6 bases from V and 2 from J; bases not matched to a gene: 5. CDR3 DNA sequence: TGTGCCAGCAGGCCACTAGCGGGATACACAGATACGCAGTATTTT. Translation: CASRPLAGYTDTQYF.